The sequence of this TCR beta chain was determined in a study of blood T cell repertoires in COVID-19. Study overall: Donors in the United States, Italy and Spain gave samples during acute or convalescent COVID-19.

Donors were grouped by their self-reported clinical history. Recovery meant two consecutive negative NP/OP PCR tests, professional clearance, or resolved symptoms. The germline V gene encodes CDR1 SGHTA and CDR2 FQGNSA. V was pared by 3 bases and J by 8 bases, with 19 bases between. The CDR3 contains 15 residues. In the source study's methods: Amplified reference gene primers provided the basis for estimating nucleated cell counts. Some clones are missing from TCRdb's copy, which holds only in-frame ones; the method was immunoSEQ multiplex PCR. V and J calls and clone size are copied from that table; D and trimming were computed from the DNA. Among roughly 360,000 clones listed, around 87% were seen once.

The clonotype originates from a man aged 25 to 45 who had recovered from COVID-19. The chain employs TRBV7-2 and TRBJ1-2, with a possible D match to TRBD1 (5 bases). The sample consisted of PBMCs or T cells enriched from blood (not recorded which). The CDR3 region has the DNA TGTGCCAGCAGCTTGATCTCAGGGTTCGGAGAGGGCTACACCTTC. Translation gives CASSLISGFGEGYTF.